This passage covers 12 T cell receptor beta chains from one sample sequenced in a study of T-cell memory formation after mild COVID-19 (dated by TCRdb to the early 2020s). The library was produced with 5' RACE. Sequencing took place on an Illumina NovaSeq 6000. In TCRdb, the public reads were trimmed at Q25 with fastp and aligned with MiXCR, with productive beta chains retained. Entries that share a CDR3 protein sequence are merged under the most common genes and DNA. The sample table holds about 160,000 distinct CDR3 sequences, of which less than 40% were seen once. 12% of the sample is taken by the ten largest. Specimen: PBMCs or a T cell subset sorted from them (not recorded which). The receptors were sampled from an adult woman who had mild COVID-19 (a few samples of this study predate the infection). The sample titles of this study are shuffled in the database, so cell type and time point are left out; the donor was told from shared clones.

The chain carries TRBV6-2 or TRBV6-3 and TRBJ1-1; D is unclear. Trimming shortened V by 1 base and J by 10 bases, and 10 bases separated the two germline ends. Germline values: CDR1 MNHEY, CDR2 SVGEGT. This CDR3 contains 12 residues. The CDR3 nucleotides read TGTGCCAGCAGTTACTTAGGGTCTCCAGCTTTCTTT. It translates to CASSYLGSPAFF.

This clonotype was seen only a few times. V usage is TRBV4-3 and J usage is TRBJ1-2, with no clear D. The V end lost 0 bases, the J end lost 2 bases, and 13 bases lay between the germline ends. This CDR3 region has 16 residues. Germline V gene data show CDR1 as LGHNA and CDR2 as YSLEER. DNA for the CDR3: TGCGCCAGCAGCCAAGATGCCCCGGCGAGGAACTATGGCTACACCTTC. Protein: CASSQDAPARNYGYTF.

The table lists this clonotype with many counts. The chain employs TRBV7-8 and TRBJ2-5; D remains ambiguous. The V gene lost 5 bases and the J gene lost 1 base, with 2 bases spanning the gap. CDR1 is SGHVS, CDR2 FQNEAQ, per germline. The CDR3 loop spans 11 amino acids. CDR3 amino acids: CASSIQETQYF. The CDR3 DNA sequence: TGTGCCAGCAGCATCCAAGAGACCCAGTACTTC.

J is TRBJ1-1 and V is TRBV20-1; D is ambiguous. This CDR3 has 13 amino acids. V dropped 3 bases and J dropped 0 bases, with 8 bases sitting between them. Germline V gives CDR1 DFQATT, CDR2 SNEGSKA (reference sequence). The CDR3 here is CSASFRLNTEAFF. CDR3 nucleotides: TGCAGTGCTAGCTTCAGACTGAACACTGAAGCTTTCTTT.

This clonotype was detected a few times. The chain uses TRBV20-1 and TRBJ1-2, with D uncertain. The CDR3 contains 11 residues. Germline V gives CDR1 DFQATT, CDR2 SNEGSKA (reference sequence). Between the trimmed V and J ends, which lost 2 bases and 7 bases, there was a span of 8 bases. In DNA, the CDR3 is TGCAGTGCTAGACCTCCTTCTGGCTACACCTTC. This encodes CSARPPSGYTF.

CDR3 nucleotide sequence: TGTGCCAGCAGTTACTCGCGTCAGGGGAGCGAGCAGTACTTC. It translates to CASSYSRQGSEQYF. The chain has TRBV6-6 and TRBJ2-7, with a possible D match to TRBD1 (6 bases). Germline CDR1 MNHNY, CDR2 SVGAGI (reference sequence). V lost 0 bases and J lost 6, with 12 bases in between. The CDR3 runs to 14 residues.

This sequence joins TRBV6-5 and TRBJ1-4; D possibly corresponds to TRBD1 (5 bases). V was cut by 0 bases and J by 5 bases, with 10 bases left in between. Germline CDR1 and CDR2: MNHEY and SVGAGI. The CDR3 has 15 amino acids. CDR3 in amino acids: CASSYSGGWNEKLFF. The CDR3 bases are TGTGCCAGCAGTTACTCTGGGGGGTGGAATGAAAAACTGTTTTTT.

This chain connects TRBV5-1 to TRBJ2-1, with 12 bases identical to TRBD1. The CDR3 has 15 residues. J was trimmed by 7 bases and V by 4 bases; bases with no gene match: 6. Germline V lookup: CDR1 SGHRS, CDR2 YFSETQ. CDR3 region: CASSHTGQGANEQFF. In DNA, the CDR3 is TGCGCCAGCAGCCACACGGGACAGGGGGCAAATGAGCAGTTCTTC.

The chain uses TRBV12-3 or TRBV12-4 and TRBJ2-7; D gene ambiguous. CDR3 size: 12 residues. Trimming shortened V by 3 bases and J by 3 bases, and 6 bases separated the two germline ends. The CDR3 loop is CASSLDHYEQYF. DNA of the CDR3: TGTGCCAGCAGTTTGGACCACTACGAGCAGTACTTC.

The chain carries TRBV5-1 and TRBJ1-1; a weak D match, TRBD1 (6 bases). The CDR3 covers 15 residues. The germline V and J ends were trimmed by 1 base and 0 bases, with 10 bases remaining between them. Germline CDR1 and CDR2: SGHRS and YFSETQ. CDR3 sequence (DNA): TGCGCCAGCAGCTTGCTACAGGGATTGAACACTGAAGCTTTCTTT. Protein: CASSLLQGLNTEAFF.

This clonotype was seen more than once but under ten times. This chain connects TRBV24-1 to TRBJ1-1; tentative D call: TRBD1 (5 bases). Germline-derived CDR1 and CDR2 are KGHDR and SFDVKD. The CDR3 consists of 14 residues. V lost 3 bases and J lost 6, with 13 bases in between. The CDR3, as DNA: TGTGCCACCAGTGATGGTTCTAGGGGACCTGAAGCTTTCTTT. Translated: CATSDGSRGPEAFF.

The CDR3 sequence is CASSLFGAGANVLTF. DNA of the CDR3: TGTGCCAGCAGTTTATTCGGTGCTGGGGCCAACGTCCTGACTTTC. The chain links TRBV28 to TRBJ2-6; unclear D gene. CDR1 MDHEN and CDR2 SYDVKM come from the germline V gene. This CDR3 region has 15 residues. Trimming shortened V by 1 base and J by 2 bases, and 6 bases separated the two germline ends.